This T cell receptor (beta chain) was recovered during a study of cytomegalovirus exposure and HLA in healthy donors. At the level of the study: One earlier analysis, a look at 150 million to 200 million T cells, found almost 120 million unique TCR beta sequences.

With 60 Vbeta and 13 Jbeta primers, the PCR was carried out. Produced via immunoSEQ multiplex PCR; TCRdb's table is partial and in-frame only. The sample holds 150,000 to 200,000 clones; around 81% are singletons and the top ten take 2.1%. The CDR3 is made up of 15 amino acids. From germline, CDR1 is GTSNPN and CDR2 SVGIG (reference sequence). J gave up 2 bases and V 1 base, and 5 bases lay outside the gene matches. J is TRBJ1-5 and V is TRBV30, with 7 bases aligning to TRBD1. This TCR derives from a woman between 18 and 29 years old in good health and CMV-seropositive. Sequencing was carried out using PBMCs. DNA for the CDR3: TGTGCCTGGAGTGGCAAGGGGGCCGGCAATCAGCCCCAGCATTTT. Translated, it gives CAWSGKGAGNQPQHF.